Below, one T cell receptor beta chain is given with its context. The record originates from a study of T cell responses to AZD1222 COVID-19 vaccine. Across the whole study: Second doses at about 4 or about 12 weeks were pooled.

TCRdb keeps only in-frame clones here, not all; method: immunoSEQ multiplex PCR. Of 90,000 to 120,000 clones in the sample, about 93% were seen once. The sample here was peripheral blood, taken on day 0 of AZD1222 vaccination. This TCR was sampled from an adult in good health.

This chain's CDR3 is CASSPNRGVFEKLFF. CDR3 coding DNA: TGTGCCAGCAGCCCAAACAGGGGAGTATTTGAAAAACTGTTTTTT. The chain is built from TRBV11-2 and TRBJ1-4, with 7 bases matching TRBD1. J lost 7 bases, V lost 5 bases, and 10 bases had no gene match. CDR3 size: 15 residues. Germline-derived CDR1 and CDR2 are SGHAT and FQNNGV. Full variable domain (missing parts from reference TRBV11-2 and TRBJ1-4): EAGVAQSPRYKIIEKRQSVAFWCNPISGHATLYWYQQILGQGPKLLIQFQNNGVVDDSQLPKDRFSAERLKGVDSTLKIQPAKLEDSAVYLCASSPNRGVFEKLFFGSGTQLSVL.